These 9 T cell receptor beta chains share one sample of origin, sequenced in a study of blood T cell repertoires in COVID-19. Libraries were prepared by immunoSEQ multiplex PCR; TCRdb keeps only in-frame clonotypes and omits some of them. In the table there are some 98,000 clones, around 80% of which are singletons. The specimen was peripheral blood. The receptors were sampled from a man aged 60-69 years with acute or convalescent COVID-19.

The CDR3 coding sequence is TGCGCCAGCAGCTTTCCCTTGACAGGGGAGGCCGGGGAGCTGTTTTTT. Encoded protein: CASSFPLTGEAGELFF. The chain joins TRBV5-1 to TRBJ2-2, with 8 bases lining up with TRBD1. Germline V lookup: CDR1 SGHRS, CDR2 YFSETQ. The ends lost 2 bases at V and 6 bases at J; junction bases unmatched: 9. CDR3 size: 16 residues.

The chain uses TRBV28 and TRBJ2-6; D gene uncertain. Looked up from germline, CDR1 is MDHEN and CDR2 is SYDVKM. There are 14 residues in the CDR3. The V and J ends lost 5 bases and 2 bases respectively, with 7 bases between them. CDR3 sequence (DNA): TGTGCCAGCAGTCCCTCTCCTGGGGCCAACGTCCTGACTTTC. Encoded protein: CASSPSPGANVLTF. Full variable domain (remainder filled in from reference TRBV28 and TRBJ2-6): DVKVTQSSRYLVKRTGEKVFLECVQDMDHENMFWYRQDPGLGLRLIYFSYDVKMKEKGDIPEGYSVSREKKERFSLILESASTNQTSMYLCASSPSPGANVLTFGAGSRLTVL.

This clone was seen a handful of times. This sequence joins TRBV4-2 and TRBJ1-1; no reliable D call. Germline V CDR1 and CDR2: LGHNA, YNFKEQ. With 5 bases removed from V and 8 bases from J, the gap between germline ends came to 12 bases. The length of the CDR3 is 12 residues. The CDR3 DNA is TGTGCCAGCAGCTTAGCGACACGGGAAGCTTTCTTT. It codes for CASSLATREAFF.

The rearrangement links TRBV7-8 to TRBJ2-7; D unresolved. V lost 5 bases to trimming and J lost 2 bases, with 16 bases between them. Germline CDR1 and CDR2: SGHVS and FQNEAQ. The length of the CDR3 is 15 residues. The CDR3: CASSPILGPTYEQYF. The CDR3 bases are TGTGCCAGCAGCCCCATTTTGGGCCCGACCTACGAGCAGTACTTC.

CDR3 in amino acids: CASSYPPDTQYF. The CDR3 nucleotides are TGTGCCAGCAGTTACCCTCCAGATACGCAGTATTTT. The V and J genes are TRBV6-2 or TRBV6-3 and TRBJ2-3; D unclear. V was shortened by 2 bases and J by 4 bases, with 4 bases between the two germline ends. Per germline, CDR1 MNHEY and CDR2 SVGEGT. The CDR3 contains 12 residues.

The rearrangement joins TRBV19 to TRBJ2-3, with D possibly being TRBD1 (5 bases). Germline V lookup: CDR1 LNHDA, CDR2 SQIVND (reference sequence). There are 15 residues in the CDR3. Trimming left V 4 bases short and J 2 bases short, with 13 bases between. The CDR3 coding sequence is TGTGCCAGTAGTACAAGACAGCGAATCACAGATACGCAGTATTTT. Its protein product is CASSTRQRITDTQYF. Together with reference TRBV19 and TRBJ2-3, the CDR3 gives the full variable domain: DGGITQSPKYLFRKEGQNVTLSCEQNLNHDAMYWYRQDPGQGLRLIYYSQIVNDFQKGDIAEGYSVSREKKESFPLTVTSAQKNPTAFYLCASSTRQRITDTQYFGPGTRLTVL.

V usage is TRBV9 and J usage is TRBJ1-1, with D tentatively TRBD1 (5 bases). Looked up from germline, CDR1 is SGDLS and CDR2 is YYNGEE. This CDR3 region has 15 residues. V dropped 3 bases and J dropped 1 base, with 13 bases sitting between them. The CDR3 region is CASSDEGAPNTEAFF. The CDR3 bases are TGTGCCAGCAGCGATGAAGGGGCCCCGAACACTGAAGCTTTCTTT.

The chain couples TRBV28 to TRBJ1-2, with 9 bases fitting TRBD1. The ends lost 5 bases at V and 10 bases at J; junction bases unmatched: 11. The V gene's germline CDR1 is MDHEN and CDR2 SYDVKM. The CDR3 has 14 residues. CDR3 coding DNA: TGTGCCAGCAGTCCACAGGGGGCCACTCGAGACTACACCTTC. Translation gives CASSPQGATRDYTF.

This clone was recorded only once. The J gene is TRBJ1-5, the V gene TRBV7-2, with TRBD1 identical over 7 bases. The CDR3 runs 13 residues. V lost 5 bases, J lost 8 bases, and 6 bases stayed unmatched. Germline V gene sequence: CDR1 SGHTA, CDR2 FQGNSA. CDR3 protein: CASSPDREEPQHF. The DNA for the CDR3 is TGTGCCAGCAGCCCAGACAGGGAAGAGCCCCAGCATTTT.